The clone carrying this T cell receptor beta chain was seen more than once but under ten times. Investigators sought sequencing depths of between 1 in 200,000 and 1 in 1 million T cells. The assay was immunoSEQ multiplex PCR, and TCRdb's table has in-frame clones only and misses some. Among about 43,000 clones listed, under 75% were seen once. The data stem from a study of cytotoxic CD8 clonotypes in ibrutinib-treated CLL. Overall study: Recorded responses included about 25 partial and 2 complete; following median around 68 months, roughly 15 stayed remitted and about twelve progressed. Response samples were obtained once patients had received a median about 11 months of treatment, range 6 to 36.

V lost 5 bases, J lost 6 bases, and 21 bases lay in between. The CDR3 covers 16 residues. Germline V lookup: CDR1 MGHRA, CDR2 YSYEKL. The genes are TRBV4-1 and TRBJ2-3; possibly TRBD1 or TRBD2 for D (5 bases each). The sequence was obtained from a human donor with chronic lymphocytic leukemia. The source material was PBMCs, sampled after 12 months of ibrutinib treatment. CDR3 DNA: TGCGCCAGCAGCACTCCCAGGGACCCGCATCAGGATACGCAGTATTTT. The encoded protein is CASSTPRDPHQDTQYF.